This T cell receptor (beta chain) was sequenced during a study of memory CD8 T cells in hepatitis C reinfection. Using immunoSEQ multiplex PCR, the repertoire was profiled, and TCRdb retains in-frame clones only, with some absent. The sample yields tens of thousands of clones, approximately 89% seen once. V shed 4 bases, J shed 0 bases, and the junction held 9 bases outside the gene matches. This CDR3 contains 16 residues. Per germline, CDR1 MNHEY and CDR2 SMNVEV (reference sequence). Time point in this sample: pre-reinfection, 55 to 20 weeks before reinfection detection. The sorted cells went straight to TCR sequencing with no prior in vitro expansion.

Specimen: naive CD8+ T cells sorted from blood. The sequence was collected from a man aged 18 to 29 with hepatitis C virus infection. This rearrangement joins TRBV27 to TRBJ2-7, with 7 bases aligning to TRBD2. The CDR3 loop reads CASSSSSSGSSYEQYF. CDR3 DNA: TGTGCCAGCAGTTCCTCCTCTAGCGGTAGCTCCTACGAGCAGTACTTC.